These 32 T cell receptor beta chains originate from one sample sequenced in a study of blood T cell repertoires in COVID-19. Clones were read by immunoSEQ multiplex PCR, and TCRdb kept only the in-frame ones, dropping some. Of just under 150,000 clones listed, approximately 86% are singletons. The specimen was peripheral blood. These receptor sequences come from a woman between 45 and 60 years old with acute or convalescent COVID-19.

The genes are TRBV24-1 and TRBJ1-1; D is perhaps TRBD1 (6 bases). The CDR3 runs to 16 residues. Germline loops: CDR1 KGHDR, CDR2 SFDVKD. Between the trimmed V and J ends, which lost 9 bases and 0 bases, there was a span of 19 bases. CDR3 sequence reads: CATPWGGGRLNTEAFF. DNA for the CDR3: TGTGCCACCCCCTGGGGAGGGGGTCGACTGAACACTGAAGCTTTCTTT.

As for this clone: An end of the junction does not agree with germline; a read error may underlie this. The rearrangement links TRBV6-4 to TRBJ2-5; 8 bases match TRBD1. The germline V gene encodes CDR1 MRHNA and CDR2 SNTAGT. The CDR3 covers 15 residues. The CDR3 nucleotides are TGTGCCAGCAGCGCTACCGGGACAGGCCAAGAGACCCAATACTTC. This codes for CASSATGTGQETQYF.

This sequence joins TRBV9 and TRBJ1-2; tentatively, D is TRBD1 (5 bases). This CDR3 has 14 residues. V dropped 0 bases and J dropped 5 bases, with 11 bases sitting between them. The V gene's germline CDR1 is SGDLS and CDR2 YYNGEE. The chain's CDR3 is CASSVGQPLYGYTF. The CDR3 DNA reads as TGTGCCAGCAGCGTAGGACAGCCCTTATATGGCTACACCTTC.

The chain recombines TRBV5-1 with TRBJ1-2; TRBD1 matches 7 bases. The length of the CDR3 is 17 residues. Germline lookup yields CDR1 SGHRS and CDR2 YFSETQ. V lost 1 base and J lost 1; bases outside the gene matches: 10. For the CDR3, the DNA is TGCGCCAGCAGCTTGCAGACAGGGCTTTCCCTTAACTATGGCTACACCTTC. This sequence encodes CASSLQTGLSLNYGYTF.

J is TRBJ2-3 and V is TRBV10-3; 16 bases are a match to TRBD2. The length of the CDR3 is 16 residues. Germline values: CDR1 ENHRY, CDR2 SYGVKD. The V and J ends lost 10 bases and 1 base, in that order; junction bases with no gene match: 5. The CDR3 DNA follows: TGTGCCACGGGGACTAGCGGGGGGGCGGGCACAGATACGCAGTATTTT. Translating gives CATGTSGGAGTDTQYF.

This clone was counted only a few times. This chain links TRBV7-2 with TRBJ1-2, with D possibly matching TRBD1 (5 bases). V was cut by 5 bases and J by 7 bases, with 14 bases left in between. The CDR3 extends over 13 amino acids. Germline V gene lookup returns CDR1 SGHTA and CDR2 FQGNSA. The CDR3: CASSIRGDGGYTF. The DNA for the CDR3 is TGTGCCAGCAGCATCCGGGGGGATGGTGGCTACACCTTC.

The chain links TRBV2 to TRBJ2-7; tentatively, D is TRBD1 (5 bases). The CDR3 extends over 14 amino acids. Looked up from germline, CDR1 is SNHLY and CDR2 is FYNNEI. V was pared by 7 bases and J by 6 bases, with 19 bases between. The CDR3 reads CASMRTGLRGEQYF. In DNA, the CDR3 is TGTGCCAGCATGAGGACCGGGTTAAGGGGCGAGCAGTACTTC. Filled out from reference TRBV2 and TRBJ2-7, the complete variable domain reads EPEVTQTPSHQVTQMGQEVILRCVPISNHLYFYWYRQILGQKVEFLVSFYNNEISEKSEIFDDQFSVERPDGSNFTLKIRSTKLEDSAMYFCASMRTGLRGEQYFGPGTRLTVT.

Only one count was recorded for this clone. This CDR3 reads CASQKEGNYGYTF. CDR3 coding DNA: TGTGCCAGCCAGAAGGAGGGGAACTATGGCTACACCTTC. The chain employs TRBV27 and TRBJ1-2; D is possibly TRBD1 (5 bases). Deletions cut 8 bases from V and 2 bases from J, with 12 bases between. Germline values: CDR1 MNHEY, CDR2 SMNVEV (reference sequence). This CDR3 is 13 amino acids long.

The chain links TRBV5-1 to TRBJ2-1, with TRBD2 matching 10 bases. V shed 3 bases and J 8 bases; nucleotides not matched to a gene: 14. This CDR3 contains 17 residues. Germline values: CDR1 SGHRS, CDR2 YFSETQ. The CDR3 region is CASSSSQSLAGMDEQFF. The CDR3 nucleotides are TGCGCCAGCAGCTCTTCCCAATCACTAGCGGGAATGGATGAGCAGTTCTTC.

The rearrangement uses TRBV3-1 (or the pseudogene TRBV3-2) and TRBJ1-2, with TRBD1 identical over 7 bases. V shed 4 bases and J 3 bases; nucleotides not matched to a gene: 8. The CDR3 covers 15 residues. Looked up from germline, CDR1 is LGHDT and CDR2 is YNNKEL (reference sequence). CDR3: CASSRLYRGDYGYTF. In DNA form, the CDR3 reads TGTGCCAGCAGCCGCCTCTACAGGGGCGACTATGGCTACACCTTC.

The rearrangement links TRBV9 to TRBJ1-1, with 8 bases fitting TRBD1. V shed 0 bases, J shed 6 bases, and the junction held 4 bases outside the gene matches. The CDR3 length is 14 residues. Germline V CDR1 and CDR2: SGDLS, YYNGEE. The CDR3 here is CASSVGQGAPEAFF. CDR3 DNA sequence: TGTGCCAGCAGCGTAGGGCAGGGGGCGCCTGAAGCTTTCTTT. The full variable domain, completed using reference TRBV9 and TRBJ1-1, is DSGVTQTPKHLITATGQRVTLRCSPRSGDLSVYWYQQSLDQGLQFLIQYYNGEERAKGNILERFSAQQFPDLHSELNLSSLELGDSALYFCASSVGQGAPEAFFGQGTRLTVV.

This clone was counted only a few times. This chain links TRBV2 with TRBJ1-2, with D possibly matching TRBD1 (6 bases). Germline values: CDR1 SNHLY, CDR2 FYNNEI. The ends were cut back, 6 bases at V and 7 bases at J, with 9 bases in the middle. The CDR3 sequence is 11 residues long. CDR3 coding DNA: TGTGCCAGCAGGGCCAGGGGTGGCTACACCTTC. Encoded protein: CASRARGGYTF.

This chain links TRBV7-2 with TRBJ2-7, with D maybe TRBD2 (5 bases). Germline lookup yields CDR1 SGHTA and CDR2 FQGNSA. V was trimmed by 1 base and J by 5 bases, leaving 12 bases between them. This CDR3 has 14 residues. The CDR3 DNA reads TGTGCCAGCAGCTTAGGCTCGCTCGGGAACGAGCAGTACTTC. Protein product: CASSLGSLGNEQYF.

The chain is built from TRBV11-3 and TRBJ2-7, with D possibly matching TRBD2 (5 bases). Germline CDR1 reads SGHNT; CDR2 reads YENEEA. Trimming pared 4 bases from V and 2 bases from J, leaving 15 bases between. The CDR3 is made up of 15 amino acids. The CDR3 DNA follows: TGTGCCAGCAGCTCGACCGCCAGCGGTACCTACGAGCAGTACTTC. This codes for CASSSTASGTYEQYF.

This clone appeared once. The identical CDR3 is also encoded by other nucleotide sequences in the sample. The chain couples TRBV2 to TRBJ2-4; weak D call: TRBD2 (6 bases). Trimming took off 4 bases at V and 7 bases at J, with 17 bases between the two ends. The CDR3 sequence is 15 residues long. Germline V gene sequence: CDR1 SNHLY, CDR2 FYNNEI. The CDR3 DNA is TGTGCCAGCAGTGGAATAGGAGTCCGGGGGAACATTCAGTACTTC. Translated, it gives CASSGIGVRGNIQYF.

The rearrangement uses TRBV6-1 and TRBJ1-5; 7 nucleotides align to TRBD1. Trimming at V came to 3 bases and at J to 2 bases, leaving 4 bases not matched to a gene. CDR3 length: 15 residues. Germline V gives CDR1 MNHNS, CDR2 SASEGT. CDR3 in DNA: TGTGCCAGCAGTGACAGACAGGGAGGCAATCAGCCCCAGCATTTT. Translating gives CASSDRQGGNQPQHF.

The chain's CDR3 is CASSRTSSTDTQYF. CDR3 sequence (DNA): TGTGCCAGCAGCCGAACTTCTAGCACAGATACGCAGTATTTT. The chain uses TRBV7-3 and TRBJ2-3; D remains ambiguous. V was clipped by 5 bases and J by 0 bases, with 9 bases between them. The CDR3 consists of 14 residues. Per the germline V gene, CDR1 is SGHTA and CDR2 is FQGTGA.

The chain has TRBV6-6 and TRBJ2-7; 9 nucleotides agree with TRBD1. V dropped 6 bases and J dropped 4; count of bases not matched to a gene: 10. CDR3 length: 15 residues. CDR1 and CDR2 from the germline V gene are MNHNY and SVGAGI (reference sequence). The CDR3 region is CASRPPGQGAYEQYF. The CDR3 DNA follows: TGTGCCAGCAGGCCCCCGGGACAGGGAGCATACGAGCAGTACTTC.

This chain links TRBV6-6 with TRBJ2-7; 7 nucleotides match TRBD2. The trim removed 6 bases at V and 0 bases at J, leaving 8 bases unmatched. CDR3 length equals 15 residues. Germline CDR1 reads MNHNY; CDR2 reads SVGAGI (reference sequence). The chain's CDR3 is CASRGSGLSSYEQYF. CDR3 in DNA: TGTGCCAGCAGGGGTAGCGGGCTGAGCTCCTACGAGCAGTACTTC.

The chain joins TRBV10-1 to TRBJ1-6, with 7 bases identical to TRBD1. Germline V CDR1 and CDR2: WNHNN, SYGVQD (reference sequence). The CDR3 is made up of 13 amino acids. Germline trimming cut 2 bases from V and 10 bases from J; bases unmatched to any gene: 2. CDR3 region: CASSEGTDSPLHF. CDR3 DNA sequence: TGCGCCAGCAGTGAGGGGACAGACTCACCCCTCCACTTT.

The gene calls are TRBV6-5 and TRBJ1-1; TRBD1 matches 8 bases. The CDR3 contains 14 residues. J gave up 7 bases and V 6 bases, and 10 bases lay outside the gene matches. Looked up from germline, CDR1 is MNHEY and CDR2 is SVGAGI. CDR3 coding DNA: TGTGCCAGCAGAGGACAGGGTAGGTTCAGTGAAGCTTTCTTT. As protein: CASRGQGRFSEAFF.

The chain recombines TRBV25-1 with TRBJ2-5; tentative D call: TRBD1 (6 bases). The CDR3 is made up of 15 amino acids. V shed 3 bases and J shed 1 base, with 12 bases lying between them. Germline V gene lookup returns CDR1 MGHDK and CDR2 SYGVNS. The CDR3 bases are TGTGCCAGCAGTGACTTTGCGGACAGCCAAGAGACCCAGTACTTC. Protein: CASSDFADSQETQYF.

Concerning this clone itself: The sample has other DNA sequences that encode this CDR3 too. The rearrangement joins TRBV3-1 (or the pseudogene TRBV3-2) to TRBJ1-2; the match to TRBD1 covers 7 bases. Germline V gives CDR1 LGHDT, CDR2 YNNKEL (reference sequence). With 4 bases clipped from V and 4 bases from J, the junction kept 3 bases outside the gene matches. The CDR3 totals 13 residues. This chain's CDR3 is CASSPGTAYGYTF. Here the CDR3 DNA reads TGTGCCAGCAGCCCGGGGACAGCCTATGGCTACACCTTC.

The genes are TRBV5-6 and TRBJ2-5; 9 bases match TRBD2. From germline, CDR1 is SGHDT and CDR2 YYEEEE. J lost 1 base, V lost 0 bases, and 4 bases had no gene match. The CDR3 contains 16 residues. In DNA form, the CDR3 reads TGTGCCAGCAGCTTGGGAAGCGGGAGGTCCCAAGAGACCCAGTACTTC. This translates into CASSLGSGRSQETQYF.

This sequence joins TRBV3-1 (or the pseudogene TRBV3-2) and TRBJ1-1; 7 nucleotides match TRBD1. The junction had 8 bases not matched to a gene; V was cut back by 4 bases and J by 0 bases. Germline assignment: CDR1 LGHDT and CDR2 YNNKEL (reference sequence). The CDR3 consists of 16 residues. The CDR3 DNA reads as TGTGCCAGCAGCCGTTTGTATACAGGGGTGAACACTGAAGCTTTCTTT. This encodes CASSRLYTGVNTEAFF.

The chain joins TRBV10-3 to TRBJ1-2, with D possibly TRBD1 on 5 matching bases. This CDR3 has 12 residues. V was clipped by 3 bases and J by 8 bases, with 10 bases between them. CDR1 is ENHRY and CDR2 is SYGVKD in the germline V gene. CDR3 sequence (DNA): TGTGCCATCAGTGAAAGGGGCGACGGCTACACCTTC. As protein: CAISERGDGYTF.

V usage is TRBV10-1 and J usage is TRBJ2-1; TRBD2 agrees at 7 bases. The J segment lost 5 bases and the V segment lost 0 bases, leaving 7 bases of the junction unmatched. From germline, CDR1 is WNHNN and CDR2 SYGVQD (reference sequence). This CDR3 has 16 residues. The CDR3 sequence is CASSESRGGGNNEQFF. CDR3 sequence (DNA): TGCGCCAGCAGTGAGTCCCGTGGCGGGGGTAACAATGAGCAGTTCTTC.

The chain employs TRBV14 and TRBJ1-1; tentative D call: TRBD1 (5 bases). CDR1 and CDR2 (germline): SGHDN, FVKESK. The CDR3 is 16 residues long. The V end lost 3 bases, the J end lost 0 bases, and 14 bases lay between the germline ends. The CDR3 DNA sequence: TGTGCCAGCAGCCAGGTGGGGGGAATCATGAACACTGAAGCTTTCTTT. Amino acid sequence: CASSQVGGIMNTEAFF.

The chain links TRBV30 to TRBJ2-2; 9 positions match TRBD2. Germline V gives CDR1 GTSNPN, CDR2 SVGIG (reference sequence). The CDR3 totals 16 residues. With V trimmed by 1 base and J by 1 base, 4 bases remained unmatched. This chain's CDR3 is CAWSGLAGMNTGELFF. The CDR3 DNA is TGTGCCTGGAGTGGGCTAGCGGGAATGAACACCGGGGAGCTGTTTTTT.

The chain uses TRBV6-2 or TRBV6-3 and TRBJ1-2; D unresolved. Germline loops: CDR1 MNHEY, CDR2 SVGEGT. This CDR3 has 13 residues. V was pared by 2 bases and J by 4 bases, with 8 bases between. CDR3 in amino acids: CASSYGQAYGYTF. In nucleotides, the CDR3 is TGTGCCAGCAGTTACGGGCAAGCCTATGGCTACACCTTC.

This chain connects TRBV5-8 to TRBJ2-3; tentatively, D is TRBD2 (6 bases). V lost 1 base, J lost 6 bases, and 9 bases lay in between. The CDR3 has 13 residues. CDR1 is SGHTS, CDR2 YDEGEE, per germline. CDR3 sequence (DNA): TGTGCCAGCAGCTTGCGCGGGGCGGATACGCAGTATTTT. It codes for CASSLRGADTQYF.

This chain connects TRBV27 to TRBJ1-2, with TRBD1 matching over 7 bases. The J segment lost 0 bases and the V segment lost 2 bases, leaving 12 bases of the junction unmatched. The CDR3 has 18 amino acids. Germline CDR1 reads MNHEY; CDR2 reads SMNVEV (reference sequence). The CDR3 sequence: CASSLVPPGTVTNYGYTF. The CDR3 DNA reads TGTGCCAGCAGTTTAGTACCGCCCGGGACAGTAACTAACTATGGCTACACCTTC.